The entry that follows covers one TCR beta chain sequence. These data come from a study of blood T cell repertoires in COVID-19. In the study overall: Both acute and convalescent COVID-19 samples were obtained from the United States, Italy and Spain. In each case, the material was cDNA or gDNA derived from T cells, B-cell-depleted T cells, or PBMCs.

Germline loops: CDR1 SGHTA, CDR2 FQGNSA. The CDR3 covers 18 residues. V was clipped by 0 bases and J by 4 bases, with 16 bases between them. In the original processing: The authors estimated nucleated cell counts from reference gene primer amplification. TCRdb's table, derived via immunoSEQ multiplex PCR, lists solely in-frame clones and lacks some. From that table come the V and J calls and clone size; the DNA was used to work out D and trimming. The sample consists of approximately 26,000 clones, 89% of them appearing once. Sequencing was carried out using peripheral blood. The chain has TRBV7-2 and TRBJ1-6; a possible D gene is TRBD1 (6 bases). The receptor comes from a human donor with acute or convalescent COVID-19. The donor label of this sample is uncertain. The CDR3, as DNA: TGTGCCAGCAGCTTAGCCTTCCTCGGACAGCCGTATAATTCACCCCTCCACTTT. Its translation is CASSLAFLGQPYNSPLHF.